The sequence of this T cell receptor (beta chain) was determined in a study of T cell repertoires in cytomegalovirus infection. Looking at the study overall: The study used recently identified HLA-C-restricted and well-studied HLA-B-restricted CMV epitopes. CMV infection together with matching HLA type was indicated by public TCR beta signatures.

In TCRdb, the reads were re-called with MiXCR into one record per CDR3 protein. Seen here are around 750,000 distinct CDR3 sequences, less than 35% observed once, and the top ten hold 9.5% to 15%. This CDR3 contains 13 residues. Germline V lookup: CDR1 LNHDA, CDR2 SQIVND (reference sequence). V was shortened by 6 bases and J by 8 bases, with 16 bases between the two germline ends. Study results and caveats: Cumulative frequency of public TCR beta families picked out carriers of CMV plus the relevant HLA. The response measured ex vivo was dominated by TCR beta clonotypes (HLA-C-restricted and CMV-specific).

As regards this clonotype: Its antigen is undetermined.

This TCR derives from a human donor in good health (CMV status not recorded). Some clones in this sample may be carry-over from other donors' samples. The sequenced sample was cultured CD8+ T cells from PBMCs, obtained from culture after CMV antigen stimulation. The chain carries TRBV19 and TRBJ1-1; no clear D gene. The CDR3 loop is CASRSSTASEAFF. CDR3 sequence (DNA): TGTGCCAGTAGATCCAGCACCGCATCGGAAGCTTTCTTT.